This TCR beta chain was sequenced in a study of cytomegalovirus exposure and HLA in healthy donors. The CDR3 is 14 residues long. Germline-derived CDR1 and CDR2 are MDHEN and SYDVKM. V lost 7 bases and J lost 1; bases outside the gene matches: 4. A multiplex PCR was run with 60 Vbeta primers and 13 Jbeta primers. Authors' methods: Tens of millions of unique TCR beta chains, about 11 million of them shared, were counted by a later analysis. Sequencing used immunoSEQ multiplex PCR; TCRdb keeps in-frame clones, though not all of them. V and J calls and clone size are given by that table; D and trimming were obtained from the DNA. The sample lists 200,000 to 250,000 clones; approximately 70% were seen once. Overall study results and limits: In a later analysis, across HLA loci, associated TCR counts were highest for DRB1, lowest for HLA-C. In an earlier analysis, in some 500 donors, most V segments appeared productive either ~87% or ~30% of the time.

Remarks on this clone: The antigen is not known.

The source is a man in his forties or fifties in good health and CMV-seropositive. This rearrangement joins TRBV28 to TRBJ1-5, with 7 nucleotides matching TRBD1. Sequencing input: PBMCs. CDR3 loop: CASTAGGSNQPQHF. The CDR3 region has the DNA TGTGCCAGCACCGCAGGGGGGAGCAATCAGCCCCAGCATTTT.